Presented here are 27 T cell receptor beta chains from one specimen sequenced in a study of PD-1 blockade in mismatch repair-deficient tumors. Sequencing used immunoSEQ multiplex PCR; TCRdb keeps in-frame clones, though not all of them. The sample holds some 130,000 clones, more than 70% seen once. This sample comprised peripheral blood, obtained approximately 69 weeks after starting pembrolizumab. All receptors derive from an adult with mismatch repair-deficient cancer.

The chain carries TRBV4-3 and TRBJ1-5; D is unclear. Looked up from germline, CDR1 is LGHNA and CDR2 is YSLEER. V was cut by 4 bases and J by 4 bases, with 14 bases left in between. CDR3 size: 15 residues. The CDR3 DNA reads TGCGCCAGCAGCCCTACGACAACCTCTAATCAGCCCCAGCATTTT. This encodes CASSPTTTSNQPQHF.

This chain links TRBV4-1 with TRBJ2-5; D is unresolved. CDR1 MGHRA and CDR2 YSYEKL come from the germline V gene. The CDR3 is made up of 16 amino acids. V gave up 0 bases and J gave up 4 bases, with 15 bases separating them. CDR3 bases: TGCGCCAGCAGCCAAGAGGGGTCTCCGGTAGGAGAGACCCAGTACTTC. Its protein product is CASSQEGSPVGETQYF.

This chain links TRBV13 with TRBJ2-7, with 7 nucleotides matching TRBD1. Germline-derived CDR1 and CDR2 are PRHDT and FYEKMQ (reference sequence). J lost 6 bases, V lost 4 bases, and 3 bases had no gene match. There are 12 residues in the CDR3. The CDR3 DNA reads as TGTGCCAGCAGCTCCCGACAGGGCGAGCAGTACTTC. It translates to CASSSRQGEQYF.

The chain joins TRBV4-3 to TRBJ2-3; 9 bases fit TRBD1. Germline CDR1 is LGHNA and CDR2 is YSLEER. Unmatched junction bases numbered 5, after V lost 4 bases and J lost 3 bases. The CDR3 contains 15 residues. CDR3 coding DNA: TGCGCCAGCAGCCCAGGACAGGGGAGGACAGATACGCAGTATTTT. Translation gives CASSPGQGRTDTQYF.

This clone was picked up a small number of times. The genes are TRBV4-2 and TRBJ2-7; 13 bases are shared with TRBD2. Trimming took 1 base from V and 4 from J; bases not matched to a gene: 4. The CDR3 has 16 residues. Germline loops: CDR1 LGHNA, CDR2 YNFKEQ. CDR3 amino acids: CASSQGMTSGRYEQYF. CDR3 in DNA: TGTGCCAGCAGCCAAGGGATGACTAGCGGGAGGTACGAGCAGTACTTC.

This clone was counted once. The gene calls are TRBV27 and TRBJ2-5; D might be TRBD1 (7 bases). Germline CDR1 is MNHEY and CDR2 is SMNVEV (reference sequence). Trimming took off 6 bases at V and 2 bases at J, with 16 bases between the two ends. The CDR3 totals 15 residues. The CDR3 protein is CASREGAWEQETQYF. The CDR3 nucleotides read TGTGCCAGCAGGGAGGGGGCATGGGAACAAGAGACCCAGTACTTC.

The rearrangement links TRBV15 to TRBJ1-1; TRBD1 agrees at 8 bases. This CDR3 spans 14 amino acids. The V gene's germline CDR1 is LNHNV and CDR2 YYDKDF (reference sequence). The V segment lost 3 bases and the J segment 4 bases; nucleotides outside the gene matches: 4. CDR3 residues: CATSSRTGGTEAFF. In nucleotides, the CDR3 is TGTGCCACCAGCAGCCGAACAGGGGGCACTGAAGCTTTCTTT.

The genes are TRBV19 and TRBJ2-1; TRBD2 agrees at 13 bases. The CDR3 contains 14 residues. The V and J ends lost 8 bases and 8 bases, in that order; junction bases with no gene match: 6. Germline loops: CDR1 LNHDA, CDR2 SQIVND (reference sequence). The CDR3 loop is CASGWTSGSHEQFF. The CDR3 bases are TGTGCCAGTGGCTGGACTAGCGGGAGTCATGAGCAGTTCTTC.

The chain recombines TRBV6-1 with TRBJ1-1; D unresolved. V was pared by 5 bases and J by 3 bases, with 10 bases between. Germline V gene data show CDR1 as MNHNS and CDR2 as SASEGT. The CDR3 consists of 13 residues. Here the CDR3 reads CASSLHRDTEAFF. The CDR3 region has the DNA TGTGCCAGCAGTCTCCATAGAGACACTGAAGCTTTCTTT.

The chain uses TRBV4-1 and TRBJ1-5, with D unclear. The CDR3 is made up of 18 amino acids. Trimming removed 2 bases at V and 0 bases at J, with 17 bases between. Germline lookup yields CDR1 MGHRA and CDR2 YSYEKL. The CDR3 DNA reads TGCGCCAGCAGCCAAAGCCCCATAAGAGGATATAGCAATCAGCCCCAGCATTTT. This encodes CASSQSPIRGYSNQPQHF.

In regard to this clone: The limits of the CDR3 on the DNA are not certain, so only TCRdb's listed CDR3 is given. This sequence joins TRBV28 and TRBJ2-7; the tabulated D call, TRBD2, remains unverified against the DNA. Inclusive of both ends, the CDR3 amounts to 18 amino acids. Germline lookup yields CDR1 MDHEN and CDR2 SYDVKM. The CDR3 sequence is CASSLFLSDGDLAYEQYF.

This clone has more than one count but fewer than ten. The rearrangement uses TRBV29-1 and TRBJ1-2, with TRBD1 matching over 7 bases. The germline V gene has CDR1 SQVTM and CDR2 ANQGSEA. With V trimmed by 6 bases and J by 5 bases, 9 bases remained unmatched. The CDR3 runs to 13 residues. In DNA form, the CDR3 reads TGCAGCGTGACTACCGGGACAGCTTATGGCTACACCTTC. Translating it yields CSVTTGTAYGYTF.

The gene calls are TRBV5-4 and TRBJ2-3; a weak D match, TRBD1 (5 bases). CDR3 length: 14 residues. The V and J ends lost 4 bases and 6 bases respectively, with 15 bases between them. Germline V lookup: CDR1 SGHNT, CDR2 YYREEE (reference sequence). The CDR3 bases are TGTGCCAGCAGCCTCCAAAGCAGGGTGGATACGCAGTATTTT. It is translated as CASSLQSRVDTQYF.

DNA of the CDR3: TGTGCCAGTAGTGCCCAGGACGGCCCTTACGAGCAGTACTTC. Translation gives CASSAQDGPYEQYF. The chain carries TRBV19 and TRBJ2-7; D is uncertain. The germline gives CDR1 LNHDA, CDR2 SQIVND (reference sequence). V gave up 5 bases and J gave up 4 bases, with 15 bases separating them. CDR3 length: 14 residues.

The genes are TRBV27 and TRBJ2-1; 8 nucleotides align to TRBD1. V lost 9 bases and J lost 7; bases outside the gene matches: 11. This CDR3 is built from 14 residues. Germline-derived CDR1 and CDR2 are MNHEY and SMNVEV (reference sequence). The CDR3 here is CASSPDRGSNEQFF. The CDR3 DNA follows: TGTGCCAGTAGCCCTGACAGGGGTAGTAATGAGCAGTTCTTC.

This clone appeared a single time. The CDR3 sequence is CASSLGTSKGYEQYF. CDR3 DNA: TGTGCCAGCAGCCTAGGGACTAGCAAAGGGTACGAGCAGTACTTC. The chain joins TRBV7-2 to TRBJ2-7; 9 bases are a match to TRBD2. The V gene end was trimmed by 5 bases and the J gene end by 4 bases; junction bases not matched to a gene: 9. The CDR3 loop spans 15 amino acids. In germline, CDR1 is SGHTA, CDR2 FQGNSA.

The J gene is TRBJ1-5, the V gene TRBV28; 7 bases are a match to TRBD1. Germline V gene lookup returns CDR1 MDHEN and CDR2 SYDVKM. CDR3 length equals 16 residues. V lost 3 bases to trimming and J lost 1 base; unmatched junction nucleotides: 6. CDR3 nucleotides: TGTGCCAGCAGTTTTTTCGCAGGGGGAAGCAATCAGCCCCAGCATTTT. Protein product: CASSFFAGGSNQPQHF.

This chain links TRBV18 with TRBJ1-4, with D perhaps matching TRBD1 (6 bases). CDR3 length equals 20 residues. CDR1 and CDR2 (germline): KGHSH, LQKENI. The V end lost 8 bases, the J end lost 3 bases, and 31 bases lay between the germline ends. CDR3 in DNA: TGTGCCAGCACTAGGACCCCCAGGGGCCATCAACAGGAAGCTAATGAAAAACTGTTTTTT. Its translation: CASTRTPRGHQQEANEKLFF.

The rearrangement uses TRBV5-7 and TRBJ2-2; 7 bases are shared with TRBD1. TRBV5-7 falls under the ORF class, with uncertain function. The CDR3 covers 15 residues. J was trimmed by 9 bases and V by 4 bases; bases with no gene match: 12. In nucleotides, the CDR3 is TGTGCCAGCAGCGTCGACAGGGTGGATTACCGGGAGCTGTTTTTT. It specifies CASSVDRVDYRELFF.

The gene calls are TRBV14 and TRBJ2-3; D possibly uses TRBD1 or TRBD2 (5 bases each). V lost 4 bases to trimming and J lost 2 bases, with 13 bases between them. CDR1 and CDR2 from the germline V gene are SGHDN and FVKESK. This CDR3 spans 15 amino acids. The CDR3 region is CASSRGSGTTDTQYF. CDR3 sequence (DNA): TGTGCCAGCAGCCGGGGGAGCGGCACCACAGATACGCAGTATTTT. Drawing the rest from reference TRBV14 and TRBJ2-3, the complete variable domain is EAGVTQFPSHSVIEKGQTVTLRCDPISGHDNLYWYRRVMGKEIKFLLHFVKESKQDESGMPNNRFLAERTGGTYSTLKVQPAELEDSGVYFCASSRGSGTTDTQYFGPGTRLTVL.

The CDR3 nucleotides read TGTGCCAGCAGAGGAATTTCGGGGGAGCTGACTTCGATGGGTGAGCAGTTCTTC. This codes for CASRGISGELTSMGEQFF. The J gene is TRBJ2-1, the V gene TRBV11-2; perhaps TRBD2 as D (6 bases). The CDR3 spans 18 residues. Trimming took 6 bases from V and 9 from J, leaving 30 bases between them. Germline V gives CDR1 SGHAT, CDR2 FQNNGV.

The J gene is TRBJ2-2, the V gene TRBV4-1; D is perhaps TRBD1 (5 bases). The CDR3 is 15 amino acids. In germline, CDR1 is MGHRA, CDR2 YSYEKL. Trimming pared 6 bases from V and 1 base from J, leaving 12 bases between. Here the CDR3 DNA reads TGCGCCAGCAGACCCATGACAGAGAACACCGGGGAGCTGTTTTTT. The encoded protein is CASRPMTENTGELFF.

J is TRBJ2-1 and V is TRBV4-3; D gene uncertain. This CDR3 is 15 amino acids long. Germline CDR1 and CDR2: LGHNA and YSLEER. V lost 4 bases and J lost 0, with 10 bases in between. The CDR3 DNA follows: TGCGCCAGCAGCCCCCTGGCTCTCTCCTACAATGAGCAGTTCTTC. Its protein is CASSPLALSYNEQFF.

The CDR3 DNA follows: TGTGCCAGCAGTTCAAATCCCGGGCAGGGGATTCAAGAGACCCAGTACTTC. This codes for CASSSNPGQGIQETQYF. The chain has TRBV27 and TRBJ2-5; tentatively, D is TRBD1 (6 bases). Germline values: CDR1 MNHEY, CDR2 SMNVEV (reference sequence). The CDR3 covers 17 residues. The V and J ends lost 4 bases and 2 bases respectively, with 20 bases between them.

This chain joins TRBV9 and TRBJ1-3; maybe TRBD1 (5 bases). Per germline, CDR1 SGDLS and CDR2 YYNGEE. The V and J ends lost 7 bases and 2 bases respectively, with 7 bases between them. This CDR3 region has 12 residues. CDR3 in amino acids: CASGGTGNTIYF. DNA of the CDR3: TGTGCCAGCGGGGGGACTGGAAACACCATATATTTT.

The CDR3 sequence: CATRDGSYEQYF. The CDR3 DNA is TGTGCCACCCGGGACGGCTCCTACGAGCAGTACTTC. The V gene is TRBV6-5, the J gene TRBJ2-7; D assignment may be TRBD1 or TRBD2 (5 bases each). Germline assignment: CDR1 MNHEY and CDR2 SVGAGI. The CDR3 runs 12 residues. V shed 10 bases and J shed 0 bases, with 10 bases lying between them.

V is TRBV13 and J is TRBJ2-1; no clear D gene. In germline, CDR1 is PRHDT, CDR2 FYEKMQ (reference sequence). V was shortened by 5 bases and J by 6 bases, with 8 bases between the two germline ends. This CDR3 spans 12 amino acids. The CDR3 region has the DNA TGTGCCAGCAGCAGGAGCAGCAATGAGCAGTTCTTC. Its protein product is CASSRSSNEQFF.